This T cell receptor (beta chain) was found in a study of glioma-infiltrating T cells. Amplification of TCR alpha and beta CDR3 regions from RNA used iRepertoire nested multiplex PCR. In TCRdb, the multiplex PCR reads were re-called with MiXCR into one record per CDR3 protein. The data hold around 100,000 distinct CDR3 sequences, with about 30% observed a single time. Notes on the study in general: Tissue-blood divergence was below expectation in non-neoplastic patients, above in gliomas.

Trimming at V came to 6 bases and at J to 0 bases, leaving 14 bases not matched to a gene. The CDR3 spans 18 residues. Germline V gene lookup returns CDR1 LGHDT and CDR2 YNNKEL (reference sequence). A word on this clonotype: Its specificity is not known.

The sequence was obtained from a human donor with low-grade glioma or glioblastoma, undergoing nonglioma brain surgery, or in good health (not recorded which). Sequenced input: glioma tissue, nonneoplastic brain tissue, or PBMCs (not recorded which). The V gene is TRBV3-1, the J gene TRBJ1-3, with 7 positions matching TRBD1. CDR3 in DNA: TGTGCCAGCAGGCTTTACGGGACAGCCGAGCTCTCTGGAAACACCATATATTTT. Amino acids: CASRLYGTAELSGNTIYF.